These 18 T cell receptor beta chains were all obtained from the same sample, sequenced in a study of identical twins. TCRdb called the 5' RACE reads again in MiXCR, with one record for every CDR3 protein. The table lists about 530,000 distinct CDR3 sequences, 20% to 25% of them singletons. These data were also reused for a study on yellow fever vaccine responses in identical twins.

Material for sequencing was CD4+ T cells sorted from blood. Receptor source: a woman aged 18-29 years in good health.

This clonotype was picked up a small number of times. V is TRBV19 and J is TRBJ1-5; no reliable D call. Germline V CDR1 and CDR2: LNHDA, SQIVND (reference sequence). V dropped 5 bases and J dropped 2 bases, with 13 bases sitting between them. The CDR3 spans 15 residues. CDR3 DNA: TGTGCCAGTAGTTTCGTAGGGATCGGCAATCAGCCCCAGCATTTT. It codes for CASSFVGIGNQPQHF.

The chain carries TRBV11-2 and TRBJ2-3; 7 nucleotides align to TRBD1. J was trimmed by 2 bases and V by 6 bases; bases with no gene match: 5. This CDR3 region has 14 residues. From germline, CDR1 is SGHAT and CDR2 FQNNGV. DNA for the CDR3: TGTGCCAGCAGAACCGGGACAGACACAGATACGCAGTATTTT. Its translation: CASRTGTDTDTQYF.

The CDR3 here is CASSTLAGGSGELFF. The DNA of the CDR3 is TGTGCCAGCAGCACTCTAGCGGGGGGGTCCGGGGAGCTGTTTTTT. V and J are TRBV6-1 and TRBJ2-2; TRBD2 matches at 12 bases. The germline CDR1 and CDR2 sequences are MNHNS and SASEGT. J gave up 6 bases and V 6 bases, and 5 bases lay outside the gene matches. CDR3 length: 15 residues.

The chain couples TRBV5-1 to TRBJ2-5, with D possibly TRBD2 on 6 matching bases. Germline V gene sequence: CDR1 SGHRS, CDR2 YFSETQ. The CDR3 has 16 amino acids. Trimming removed 3 bases from V and 4 bases from J, with 19 bases in between. CDR3 bases: TGCGCCAGCAGCTCGGAGCTACCGGGGGAAGGAGAGACCCAGTACTTC. It codes for CASSSELPGEGETQYF.

Only one count was recorded for this clonotype. This rearrangement joins TRBV5-1 to TRBJ2-6; TRBD1 matches at 11 bases. CDR1 and CDR2 from the germline V gene are SGHRS and YFSETQ. The CDR3 covers 17 residues. The V segment lost 4 bases and the J segment 0 bases; nucleotides outside the gene matches: 3. CDR3 nucleotides: TGCGCCAGCAGCCACGGGACAGGGGGCTCTGGGGCCAACGTCCTGACTTTC. Its protein product is CASSHGTGGSGANVLTF.

This clonotype was counted a few times. The chain combines TRBV18 with TRBJ2-4; D not certain. This CDR3 is 15 amino acids long. V was cut by 0 bases and J by 4 bases, with 10 bases left in between. The germline V gene encodes CDR1 KGHSH and CDR2 LQKENI. DNA of the CDR3: TGTGCCAGCTCACCACCGCCGGACGGAAAAAACATTCAGTACTTC. Encoded protein: CASSPPPDGKNIQYF.

This chain links TRBV20-1 with TRBJ2-3; no clear D gene. The CDR3 is made up of 14 amino acids. Germline lookup yields CDR1 DFQATT and CDR2 SNEGSKA (reference sequence). CDR3 sequence: CSAQARTSTDTQYF. The CDR3 region has the DNA TGCAGCGCCCAAGCCCGAACTAGCACAGATACGCAGTATTTT.

Written as DNA, the CDR3 is TGTGCCAGCAGCCAACCGGGGACGGCTAGCACAGATACGCAGTATTTT. Translating gives CASSQPGTASTDTQYF. The rearrangement joins TRBV6-1 to TRBJ2-3; D might be TRBD1 or TRBD2, each matching 5 bases. V gave up 6 bases and J gave up 0 bases, with 16 bases separating them. From germline, CDR1 is MNHNS and CDR2 SASEGT. CDR3 length equals 16 residues.

CDR3 DNA sequence: TGTGCCAGCAGCCCCCCACGGGGTCTGCCGAAACTGTTTTTT. This gives the protein CASSPPRGLPKLFF. The chain couples TRBV3-1 to TRBJ1-4, with no clear D. V shed 4 bases and J shed 11 bases, with 17 bases lying between them. The CDR3 loop spans 14 amino acids. Germline CDR1 LGHDT, CDR2 YNNKEL (reference sequence). Drawing the rest from reference TRBV3-1 and TRBJ1-4, the complete variable domain is DTAVSQTPKYLVTQMGNDKSIKCEQNLGHDTMYWYKQDSKKFLKIMFSYNNKELIINETVPNRFSPKSPDKAHLNLHINSLELGDSAVYFCASSPPRGLPKLFFGSGTQLSVL.

Only a few counts were recorded for this clonotype. The chain uses TRBV6-5 and TRBJ2-2, with 7 nucleotides matching TRBD1. The junction had 5 bases not matched to a gene; V was cut back by 4 bases and J by 0 bases. Germline CDR1 reads MNHEY; CDR2 reads SVGAGI. This CDR3 is built from 16 residues. The CDR3: CASSFTGVANTGELFF. For the CDR3, the DNA is TGTGCCAGCAGTTTTACAGGGGTTGCGAACACCGGGGAGCTGTTTTTT.

The V gene is TRBV12-3 or TRBV12-4, the J gene TRBJ1-6; tentatively, D is TRBD1 (6 bases). V dropped 6 bases and J dropped 7 bases, with 13 bases sitting between them. This CDR3 has 14 amino acids. CDR3 DNA sequence: TGTGCCAGCAGCAACAGGGTTGGGAATTCACCCCTCCACTTT. This translates into CASSNRVGNSPLHF.

The V call is TRBV3-1, the J call TRBJ2-3, with D perhaps TRBD2 (5 bases). CDR1 and CDR2 (germline): LGHDT, YNNKEL (reference sequence). V was pared by 1 base and J by 1 base, with 15 bases between. The CDR3 covers 17 residues. The CDR3 region has the DNA TGTGCCAGCAGCCAAGGGCCCCCCGGGGTTGGCACAGATACGCAGTATTTT. This codes for CASSQGPPGVGTDTQYF.

This chain links TRBV6-1 with TRBJ1-1; no clear D. The CDR3 consists of 12 residues. Trimming stripped 6 bases from V and 6 bases from J, with 11 bases between. Germline V CDR1 and CDR2: MNHNS, SASEGT. CDR3 nucleotide sequence: TGTGCCAGCAGGGAAACTAGGGCTGAAGCTTTCTTT. It encodes CASRETRAEAFF.

In its sample, this clonotype was seen a few times. V is TRBV29-1 and J is TRBJ2-1; D may be TRBD1 or TRBD2 (5 bases each). V was trimmed by 5 bases and J by 6 bases, leaving 17 bases between them. The CDR3 consists of 14 residues. Germline CDR1 reads SQVTM; CDR2 reads ANQGSEA. The CDR3 region is CSVSRDGGSNEQFF. The CDR3 DNA follows: TGCAGCGTTTCTAGGGATGGGGGTTCCAATGAGCAGTTCTTC.

In its sample, this clonotype was seen a few times. This chain connects TRBV6-1 to TRBJ1-3, with D hard to call. The CDR3 contains 15 residues. CDR1 and CDR2 from the germline V gene are MNHNS and SASEGT. Trimming removed 5 bases from V and 0 bases from J, with 11 bases in between. For the CDR3, the DNA is TGTGCCAGCAGTCGTTCGGGAATCTCTGGAAACACCATATATTTT. Protein sequence: CASSRSGISGNTIYF.

This clonotype was observed a handful of times. The gene calls are TRBV4-2 and TRBJ1-1; D is unresolved. The CDR3 consists of 16 residues. V was trimmed by 5 bases and J by 5 bases, leaving 21 bases between them. CDR1 LGHNA and CDR2 YNFKEQ come from the germline V gene. CDR3 DNA: TGTGCCAGCAGCTACAAACTTCCGGGGAGGAGGACTGAAGCTTTCTTT. This encodes CASSYKLPGRRTEAFF.

This chain connects TRBV20-1 to TRBJ2-1; D call uncertain. This CDR3 is built from 11 residues. The V gene lost 1 base and the J gene lost 6 bases, with 4 bases spanning the gap. Germline V gives CDR1 DFQATT, CDR2 SNEGSKA (reference sequence). This CDR3 reads CSARAFNEQFF. The CDR3 nucleotides are TGCAGTGCTAGAGCTTTCAATGAGCAGTTCTTC.

This clonotype was counted ten times or more. The junction shows a germline mismatch at one end, possibly a read error. CDR3 nucleotide sequence: TGTGCCAGCAGTCCCCATCTGGGAGCCTTGAATTTC. Translated: CASSPHLGALNF. This chain joins TRBV12-3 or TRBV12-4 and TRBJ2-7; D possibly corresponds to TRBD2 (5 bases). The CDR3 consists of 12 residues.